The 30 T cell receptor beta chains listed next were all sequenced from one sample in a study of blood T cell repertoires in COVID-19. Sequencing was performed with immunoSEQ multiplex PCR; in TCRdb, only in-frame clones are kept and a portion is missing. This table holds 150,000 to 200,000 clones, 65% to 85% found once. Sequenced sample: PBMCs or T cells enriched from blood (not recorded which). These receptors were obtained from a woman aged 55-70 years who had recovered from COVID-19.

The chain carries TRBV15 and TRBJ2-1; 13 positions agree with TRBD2. The ends lost 3 bases at V and 0 bases at J; junction bases unmatched: 5. Germline CDR1 reads LNHNV; CDR2 reads YYDKDF (reference sequence). This CDR3 has 18 residues. In nucleotides, the CDR3 is TGTGCCACCAGCAGGGGGACTAGCGGGACGAGCTCCTACAATGAGCAGTTCTTC. Residues: CATSRGTSGTSSYNEQFF. The complete variable domain, with remaining parts taken from reference TRBV15 and TRBJ2-1, reads DAMVIQNPRYQVTQFGKPVTLSCSQTLNHNVMYWYQQKSSQAPKLLFHYYDKDFNNEADTPDNFQSRRPNTSFCFLDIRSPGLGDTAMYLCATSRGTSGTSSYNEQFFGPGTRLTVL.

The chain is built from TRBV30 and TRBJ2-3; tentative D call: TRBD2 (6 bases). Germline CDR1 and CDR2: GTSNPN and SVGIG (reference sequence). This CDR3 has 15 amino acids. Trimming removed 3 bases from V and 5 bases from J, with 18 bases in between. This chain's CDR3 is CAWSPAGTAGDTQYF. The CDR3 nucleotides are TGTGCCTGGAGCCCCGCGGGAACTGCGGGAGATACGCAGTATTTT.

The chain carries TRBV6-5 and TRBJ1-1, with D perhaps matching TRBD1 (5 bases). CDR1 and CDR2 from the germline V gene are MNHEY and SVGAGI. CDR3 length equals 14 residues. V lost 6 bases, J lost 0 bases, and 11 bases lay in between. This CDR3 is CASRVRDLNTEAFF. DNA for the CDR3: TGTGCCAGCAGGGTCCGGGACTTGAACACTGAAGCTTTCTTT.

The genes are TRBV6-1 and TRBJ2-7; TRBD1 might be the D (5 bases). This CDR3 spans 15 amino acids. Germline V gives CDR1 MNHNS, CDR2 SASEGT. V was pared by 1 base and J by 6 bases, with 16 bases between. CDR3 in DNA: TGTGCCAGCAGTGAAGTGGTCAGGGTGGACCGCGAGCAGTACTTC. Its protein product is CASSEVVRVDREQYF.

The chain combines TRBV18 with TRBJ1-3; D remains ambiguous. The CDR3 runs to 15 residues. Trimming left V 2 bases short and J 0 bases short, with 8 bases between. Germline assignment: CDR1 KGHSH and CDR2 LQKENI. The CDR3 DNA sequence: TGTGCCAGCTCACCAGCACAGTTCTCTGGAAACACCATATATTTT. The encoded protein is CASSPAQFSGNTIYF.

The rearrangement links TRBV2 to TRBJ2-7; D is perhaps TRBD2 (5 bases). The CDR3 runs to 10 residues. Trimming cost V 6 bases and J 6 bases, with 6 bases left between them. Germline CDR1 reads SNHLY; CDR2 reads FYNNEI. The CDR3, as DNA: TGTGCCAGCAGGGAGGTCGAGCAGTACTTC. It translates to CASREVEQYF.

V and J are TRBV6-5 and TRBJ2-7; the match to TRBD2 covers 13 bases. The CDR3 contains 14 residues. Trimming took 6 bases from V and 3 from J; bases not matched to a gene: 2. Germline CDR1 MNHEY, CDR2 SVGAGI. The CDR3 nucleotides are TGTGCCAGCAGACTAGCGGGAGGGAACTACGAGCAGTACTTC. Its protein is CASRLAGGNYEQYF.

The genes are TRBV9 and TRBJ2-1; TRBD2 matches 12 bases. The CDR3 length is 15 residues. V lost 0 bases to trimming and J lost 5 bases; unmatched junction nucleotides: 0. Germline CDR1 and CDR2: SGDLS and YYNGEE. CDR3 region: CASSVGTSGDNEQFF. The CDR3, as DNA: TGTGCCAGCAGCGTAGGGACTAGCGGGGACAATGAGCAGTTCTTC. The full variable domain, rest sourced from reference TRBV9 and TRBJ2-1, is DSGVTQTPKHLITATGQRVTLRCSPRSGDLSVYWYQQSLDQGLQFLIQYYNGEERAKGNILERFSAQQFPDLHSELNLSSLELGDSALYFCASSVGTSGDNEQFFGPGTRLTVL.

This clone was found a few times. The rearrangement links TRBV4-1 to TRBJ1-5; 9 bases agree with TRBD1. Germline loops: CDR1 MGHRA, CDR2 YSYEKL. The CDR3 spans 17 residues. J was trimmed by 7 bases and V by 3 bases; bases with no gene match: 13. The chain's CDR3 is CASSQVRGTGLFQPQHF. The CDR3 nucleotides read TGCGCCAGCAGCCAGGTCCGAGGGACAGGGCTTTTCCAGCCCCAGCATTTT.

This clone has a handful of counts. The chain uses TRBV3-1 (or the pseudogene TRBV3-2) and TRBJ1-6; perhaps TRBD1 as D (5 bases). With 1 base removed from V and 6 bases from J, the gap between germline ends came to 13 bases. Germline V gene sequence: CDR1 LGHDT, CDR2 YNNKEL (reference sequence). This CDR3 is built from 16 residues. CDR3 amino acids: CASSQGTGIPNSPLHF. The DNA of the CDR3 is TGTGCCAGCAGCCAAGGTACAGGCATCCCTAATTCACCCCTCCACTTT.

The rearrangement joins TRBV30 to TRBJ1-2; 8 nucleotides agree with TRBD1. V shed 3 bases, J shed 0 bases, and the junction held 3 bases outside the gene matches. Germline-derived CDR1 and CDR2 are GTSNPN and SVGIG (reference sequence). CDR3 length: 14 residues. The CDR3 is CAWRTGATNYGYTF. The CDR3 nucleotides are TGTGCCTGGAGGACAGGGGCTACTAACTATGGCTACACCTTC. The full variable domain, its missing parts supplied by reference TRBV30 and TRBJ1-2, is SQTIHQWPATLVQPVGSPLSLECTVEGTSNPNLYWYRQAAGRGLQLLFYSVGIGQISSEVPQNLSASRPQDRQFILSSKKLLLSDSGFYLCAWRTGATNYGYTFGSGTRLTVV.

The chain carries TRBV27 and TRBJ1-5; D is perhaps TRBD1 (5 bases). This CDR3 spans 16 amino acids. V gave up 8 bases and J gave up 0 bases, with 17 bases separating them. Germline CDR1 reads MNHEY; CDR2 reads SMNVEV (reference sequence). The CDR3: CASAPGGSYSNQPQHF. DNA of the CDR3: TGTGCCAGCGCCCCCGGGGGGAGTTATAGCAATCAGCCCCAGCATTTT.

The chain uses TRBV21-1 and TRBJ1-4; the table assigns TRBD1, which was not confirmed against the DNA. TRBV21-1 is listed as a pseudogene. This CDR3 is 17 amino acids long. CDR3 bases: TGTGCCAGCAGCAAAAGGGGGGACAGGGGGCGCAGGGAAAAACTGTTTTTT. Protein sequence: CASSKRGDRGRREKLFF.

This clone was counted a single time. V gene TRBV18 combines with J gene TRBJ2-2, with TRBD1 matching 8 bases. J was trimmed by 1 base and V by 6 bases; bases with no gene match: 7. Germline assignment: CDR1 KGHSH and CDR2 LQKENI. The CDR3 length is 16 residues. The CDR3 DNA reads as TGTGCCAGCTCCCTTTCCGGACAGGGGAACACCGGGGAGCTGTTTTTT. It specifies CASSLSGQGNTGELFF. Using reference TRBV18 and TRBJ2-2 for the parts outside the CDR3, the full variable domain is NAGVMQNPRHLVRRRGQEARLRCSPMKGHSHVYWYRQLPEEGLKFMVYLQKENIIDESGMPKERFSAEFPKEGPSILRIQQVVRGDSAAYFCASSLSGQGNTGELFFGEGSRLTVL.

The rearrangement uses TRBV10-3 and TRBJ1-2, with 7 bases aligning to TRBD1. The CDR3 is made up of 14 amino acids. Germline CDR1 ENHRY, CDR2 SYGVKD. With V trimmed by 6 bases and J by 8 bases, 12 bases remained unmatched. CDR3 sequence reads: CAISEAQGLPGYTF. The CDR3 DNA reads TGTGCCATCAGCGAGGCACAGGGGCTCCCGGGCTACACCTTC.

This chain uses TRBV30 with TRBJ2-7, with D uncertain. V lost 2 bases and J 6 bases, leaving 17 bases between the germline ends. Germline assignment: CDR1 GTSNPN and CDR2 SVGIG (reference sequence). CDR3 length equals 14 residues. The CDR3 DNA follows: TGTGCCTGGAGTCCACGACGGGTTTCGGGCGAGCAGTACTTC. This encodes CAWSPRRVSGEQYF.

The V gene is TRBV5-1, the J gene TRBJ1-1; 8 bases align to TRBD1. The germline CDR1 and CDR2 sequences are SGHRS and YFSETQ. The CDR3 has 13 amino acids. Germline trimming cut 3 bases from V and 5 bases from J; bases unmatched to any gene: 3. CDR3 coding DNA: TGCGCCAGCAGCTCCAGGGGGCGAACTGAAGCTTTCTTT. Residues: CASSSRGRTEAFF.

This sequence joins TRBV2 and TRBJ1-1; 10 positions match TRBD1. Germline V lookup: CDR1 SNHLY, CDR2 FYNNEI. This CDR3 is built from 14 residues. The V segment lost 9 bases and the J segment 3 bases; nucleotides outside the gene matches: 7. CDR3 DNA sequence: TGTGCCAGTAACCGAGGGACAGGGGACACTGAAGCTTTCTTT. Encoded protein: CASNRGTGDTEAFF.

The chain joins TRBV12-5 to TRBJ1-6; a possible D gene is TRBD1 (5 bases). Germline V lookup: CDR1 LGHNT, CDR2 FRNRAP. Trimming removed 1 base at V and 6 bases at J, with 16 bases between. This CDR3 has 17 residues. This CDR3 reads CASGLAPGMWANSPLHF. As DNA, the CDR3 is TGTGCTAGTGGTTTGGCGCCAGGGATGTGGGCTAATTCACCCCTCCACTTT.

The chain recombines TRBV6-5 with TRBJ2-3; 7 bases line up with TRBD2. V lost 5 bases, J lost 3 bases, and 5 bases stayed unmatched. CDR1 and CDR2 (germline): MNHEY, SVGAGI. This CDR3 is 14 amino acids long. The CDR3 loop is CASSRFGGTDTQYF. The CDR3 region has the DNA TGTGCCAGCAGTAGGTTCGGGGGGACAGATACGCAGTATTTT.

The chain uses TRBV29-1 and TRBJ2-1, with 12 positions matching TRBD2. Trimming at V came to 4 bases and at J to 1 base, leaving 8 bases not matched to a gene. The CDR3 runs to 17 residues. Germline values: CDR1 SQVTM, CDR2 ANQGSEA. CDR3 residues: CSVVSSGRARSYNEQFF. Written as DNA, the CDR3 is TGCAGCGTTGTCTCTAGCGGGAGGGCCCGGTCCTACAATGAGCAGTTCTTC.

This clone was counted ten times or more. The J gene is TRBJ2-7, the V gene TRBV19; tentatively, D is TRBD1 (6 bases). The CDR3 has 13 amino acids. V was pared by 1 base and J by 3 bases, with 7 bases between. Germline lookup yields CDR1 LNHDA and CDR2 SQIVND (reference sequence). The CDR3 region has the DNA TGTGCCAGTAGTATAGGAGGGGGCTACGAGCAGTACTTC. Protein sequence: CASSIGGGYEQYF.

As to this clone: The same CDR3 also results from other DNA sequences found in this sample. The rearrangement links TRBV5-1 to TRBJ1-2; TRBD1 agrees at 8 bases. V was clipped by 5 bases and J by 4 bases; unmatched bases: 4. The CDR3 covers 13 residues. The germline V gene encodes CDR1 SGHRS and CDR2 YFSETQ. In nucleotides, the CDR3 is TGCGCCAGCAGTAGCGGACAGGGCTATGGCTACACCTTC. This translates into CASSSGQGYGYTF.

The chain combines TRBV19 with TRBJ2-2; weak D call: TRBD2 (6 bases). CDR3 length equals 17 residues. Trimming removed 4 bases at V and 4 bases at J, with 19 bases between. CDR1 is LNHDA, CDR2 SQIVND, per germline (reference sequence). The CDR3 loop reads CASSTTLSGQGTGELFF. The CDR3 region has the DNA TGTGCCAGTAGTACAACCCTTAGCGGTCAGGGCACCGGGGAGCTGTTTTTT.

V and J are TRBV24-1 and TRBJ2-2; D uncertain. The CDR3 has 15 amino acids. V was shortened by 3 bases and J by 0 bases, with 7 bases between the two germline ends. The germline V gene has CDR1 KGHDR and CDR2 SFDVKD. Here the CDR3 reads CATSDATTNTGELFF. The CDR3 DNA sequence: TGTGCCACCAGTGATGCGACAACGAACACCGGGGAGCTGTTTTTT.

The V call is TRBV5-6, the J call TRBJ1-2; 9 bases map to TRBD1. Germline-derived CDR1 and CDR2 are SGHDT and YYEEEE. Germline trimming cut 0 bases from V and 4 bases from J; bases unmatched to any gene: 7. This CDR3 contains 16 residues. The CDR3 DNA is TGTGCCAGCAGCTTGGGGCCTACAGGGGGCGGCTATGGCTACACCTTC. It encodes CASSLGPTGGGYGYTF.

This chain links TRBV4-1 with TRBJ2-5; 12 bases map to TRBD2. The length of the CDR3 is 16 residues. Trimming cost V 0 bases and J 10 bases; bases outside gene matches: 9. Per the germline V gene, CDR1 is MGHRA and CDR2 is YSYEKL. The CDR3 DNA reads as TGCGCCAGCAGCCAAGATGCTAGCGGGGGGGCCGTGGGCCAGTACTTC. Amino acid sequence: CASSQDASGGAVGQYF.

CDR3 sequence reads: CAISVSGGPAEAFF. The CDR3 DNA sequence: TGTGCCATCAGTGTATCAGGGGGACCGGCTGAAGCTTTCTTT. This sequence joins TRBV10-3 and TRBJ1-1; TRBD1 aligns across 7 bases. V lost 4 bases to trimming and J lost 6 bases; unmatched junction nucleotides: 8. There are 14 residues in the CDR3. Per germline, CDR1 ENHRY and CDR2 SYGVKD.

This chain joins TRBV5-1 and TRBJ2-7; D may be TRBD2 (5 bases). V was pared by 0 bases and J by 7 bases, with 14 bases between. This CDR3 spans 14 amino acids. The germline CDR1 and CDR2 sequences are SGHRS and YFSETQ. CDR3 protein: CASSLVSRRGEQYF. CDR3 sequence (DNA): TGCGCCAGCAGCTTGGTTAGCCGCCGAGGGGAGCAGTACTTC.

This rearrangement joins TRBV19 to TRBJ2-7; TRBD2 matches 9 bases. CDR3 length: 14 amino acids. V shed 3 bases, J shed 6 bases, and the junction held 6 bases outside the gene matches. Germline V gives CDR1 LNHDA, CDR2 SQIVND (reference sequence). The CDR3 sequence is CASSMASGISEQYF. CDR3 sequence (DNA): TGTGCCAGTAGTATGGCTAGCGGGATTTCCGAGCAGTACTTC. The entire variable domain, with the rest obtained from reference TRBV19 and TRBJ2-7, is as follows: DGGITQSPKYLFRKEGQNVTLSCEQNLNHDAMYWYRQDPGQGLRLIYYSQIVNDFQKGDIAEGYSVSREKKESFPLTVTSAQKNPTAFYLCASSMASGISEQYFGPGTRLTVT.